Reported below is one TCR beta chain. The target antigen is unknown. The data belong to a study of tumor-infiltrating lymphocytes in primary liver carcinoma. Study context: Roughly 3.65 to 7.5 million productive TCRbeta reads came from each sample, comparable across tissue types. Study-level findings and limits: Merely some 7-25% of top clones spanned all five tumor regions.

With around 490 ng total RNA as template and a constant-region primer, TCR beta cDNA was made. Slightly modified ARM-PCR served as the procedure for the TCR beta libraries. These libraries came from three rounds of nested multiplex PCR. TCRdb itself ran the multiplex PCR reads through MiXCR, one entry per CDR3 protein. The sample gives 100,000 to 150,000 distinct CDR3 sequences, 55% to 65% of which show up once; approximately 9.7% is in the top ten. Unsorted bulk tissue (about 20-32 mg) underwent RNA and DNA co-extraction. The clonotype comes from an older woman with primary liver carcinoma and hepatitis B virus infection. Specimen: liver tumor tissue from sampling region 1. Regarding subset: tumor region T1, superior pole.

As DNA, the CDR3 is TGCGCCAGCAGCCCGGACCGGAGGGGACAAACTAACTATGGCTACACCTTC. Protein product: CASSPDRRGQTNYGYTF. This chain connects TRBV5-1 to TRBJ1-2; D is perhaps TRBD1 (6 bases). V lost 4 bases, J lost 0 bases, and 19 bases lay in between. This CDR3 comprises 17 residues. The V gene's germline CDR1 is SGHRS and CDR2 YFSETQ. Drawing the rest from reference TRBV5-1 and TRBJ1-2, the complete variable domain is KAGVTQTPRYLIKTRGQQVTLSCSPISGHRSVSWYQQTPGQGLQFLFEYFSETQRNKGNFPGRFSGRQFSNSRSEMNVSTLELGDSALYLCASSPDRRGQTNYGYTFGSGTRLTVV.